The 25 T cell receptor beta chains given below trace back to one sample, sequenced in a study of blood T cell repertoires in COVID-19. Only in-frame clones appear in the TCRdb table, and some are missing; sequencing was by immunoSEQ multiplex PCR. The sample has roughly 140,000 clones; roughly 80% are singletons. Sequenced: peripheral blood. These receptors all stem from a woman older than 75 in a cohort sampled during active or convalescent COVID-19.

The chain is built from TRBV9 and TRBJ2-3; 7 bases are a match to TRBD2. Trimming removed 3 bases from V and 4 bases from J; junction bases left unmatched: 5. Germline values: CDR1 SGDLS, CDR2 YYNGEE. This CDR3 has 14 residues. CDR3 residues: CASSATGRADTQYF. CDR3 in DNA: TGTGCCAGCAGCGCGACTGGGAGGGCAGATACGCAGTATTTT. The full variable domain, with the rest looked up from reference TRBV9 and TRBJ2-3, is DSGVTQTPKHLITATGQRVTLRCSPRSGDLSVYWYQQSLDQGLQFLIQYYNGEERAKGNILERFSAQQFPDLHSELNLSSLELGDSALYFCASSATGRADTQYFGPGTRLTVL.

The V gene is TRBV6-1, the J gene TRBJ1-2; a possible D gene is TRBD1 (6 bases). CDR1 is MNHNS and CDR2 is SASEGT in the germline V gene. The length of the CDR3 is 14 residues. The ends were cut back, 0 bases at V and 6 bases at J, with 11 bases in the middle. The CDR3 DNA reads as TGTGCCAGCAGTGAAGCGGTAGGGGGAAATGGCTACACCTTC. Amino acid sequence: CASSEAVGGNGYTF.

V is TRBV6-2 or TRBV6-3 and J is TRBJ1-2; possible D gene TRBD1, 5 bases. The germline V and J ends were trimmed by 0 bases and 8 bases, with 10 bases remaining between them. Germline V lookup: CDR1 MNHEY, CDR2 SVGEGT. CDR3 size: 13 residues. In DNA form, the CDR3 reads TGTGCCAGCAGTTACTCGGGGGGAGGCGGCTACACCTTC. Residues: CASSYSGGGGYTF.

This sequence joins TRBV5-6 and TRBJ1-1; D is perhaps TRBD1 (5 bases). Deletions cut 0 bases from V and 5 bases from J, with 11 bases between. The CDR3 is 14 amino acids. Looked up from germline, CDR1 is SGHDT and CDR2 is YYEEEE. CDR3 in amino acids: CASSLAGGGTEAFF. The CDR3 DNA is TGTGCCAGCAGCTTGGCCGGGGGAGGGACTGAAGCTTTCTTT.

This chain connects TRBV5-4 to TRBJ2-6; 8 nucleotides line up with TRBD1. The germline V gene encodes CDR1 SGHNT and CDR2 YYREEE (reference sequence). This CDR3 is built from 16 residues. After removal of 9 bases from V and 1 base from J, the junction contained 9 bases not matched to a gene. CDR3 region: CATTPGGASGANVLTF. The CDR3 DNA reads as TGTGCCACAACACCAGGGGGCGCATCTGGGGCCAACGTCCTGACTTTC.

The rearrangement uses TRBV11-2 and TRBJ2-7; 7 nucleotides align to TRBD2. The CDR3 totals 15 residues. After removal of 5 bases from V and 0 bases from J, the junction contained 7 bases not matched to a gene. CDR1 and CDR2 from the germline V gene are SGHAT and FQNNGV. CDR3 bases: TGTGCCAGCAGCCGCGGGGGAGGGAACTCCTACGAGCAGTACGTC. Translating gives CASSRGGGNSYEQYV.

Comment on this clone: Other nucleotide sequences in the sample specify the same CDR3. The V and J genes are TRBV5-1 and TRBJ2-3; D is uncertain. The CDR3 totals 14 residues. V dropped 0 bases and J dropped 0 bases, with 5 bases sitting between them. The V gene's germline CDR1 is SGHRS and CDR2 YFSETQ. Here the CDR3 reads CASSLGASTDTQYF. The CDR3 region has the DNA TGCGCCAGCAGCTTGGGGGCTAGCACAGATACGCAGTATTTT.

J is TRBJ2-3 and V is TRBV9, with 8 bases fitting TRBD2. The germline gives CDR1 SGDLS, CDR2 YYNGEE. This CDR3 contains 15 residues. The ends lost 3 bases at V and 1 base at J; junction bases unmatched: 4. The CDR3 DNA reads TGTGCCAGCAGCGCTGAGCGGGGGCGCACAGATACGCAGTATTTT. Translating gives CASSAERGRTDTQYF.

This clone showed up just a few times. The V gene is TRBV19, the J gene TRBJ2-2; 10 bases fit TRBD1. V was pared by 0 bases and J by 4 bases, with 11 bases of the junction left unmatched. This CDR3 spans 19 amino acids. CDR1 is LNHDA, CDR2 SQIVND, per germline (reference sequence). DNA of the CDR3: TGTGCCAGTAGTATAGATAAGAGAAGACAGGGGGCCGCCACCGGGGAGCTGTTTTTT. Its translation is CASSIDKRRQGAATGELFF.

This chain links TRBV4-2 with TRBJ1-3; no definite D call. This CDR3 comprises 14 residues. Germline assignment: CDR1 LGHNA and CDR2 YNFKEQ. Trimming cost V 3 bases and J 1 base, with 7 bases left between them. CDR3 loop: CASSQAGSGNTIYF. The CDR3 DNA sequence: TGTGCCAGCAGCCAGGCAGGATCTGGAAACACCATATATTTT.

This clone was seen only once. In DNA, the CDR3 is TGTGCCAGTAGTCCCCCGGGTTTAGGAGAGACCCAGTACTTC. Amino acids: CASSPPGLGETQYF. This chain uses TRBV19 with TRBJ2-5; D unresolved. The ends were cut back, 5 bases at V and 4 bases at J, with 14 bases in the middle. The CDR3 extends over 14 amino acids. Germline V gene sequence: CDR1 LNHDA, CDR2 SQIVND (reference sequence).

The V gene is TRBV19, the J gene TRBJ2-3, with TRBD2 as a possible D gene (5 bases). The CDR3 length is 16 residues. CDR1 and CDR2 from the germline V gene are LNHDA and SQIVND (reference sequence). This chain's CDR3 is CATSGYYRTSTDTQYF. CDR3 nucleotide sequence: TGTGCTACATCGGGATACTACAGAACGAGCACAGATACGCAGTATTTT.

This chain links TRBV5-1 with TRBJ1-1, with 9 bases identical to TRBD1. J lost 1 base, V lost 2 bases, and 6 bases had no gene match. The CDR3 spans 16 residues. Germline V lookup: CDR1 SGHRS, CDR2 YFSETQ. CDR3 bases: TGCGCCAGCAGCTTTGATGTACAGGGGGCGAACACTGAAGCTTTCTTT. Translation: CASSFDVQGANTEAFF.

V gene TRBV5-1 combines with J gene TRBJ1-4; 7 nucleotides match TRBD1. The ends lost 3 bases at V and 8 bases at J; junction bases unmatched: 7. This CDR3 is 14 amino acids long. Germline loops: CDR1 SGHRS, CDR2 YFSETQ. The chain's CDR3 is CASSSETGREKLFF. The DNA of the CDR3 is TGCGCCAGCAGCTCGGAGACAGGGAGGGAAAAACTGTTTTTT. Full variable domain (remainder filled in from reference TRBV5-1 and TRBJ1-4): KAGVTQTPRYLIKTRGQQVTLSCSPISGHRSVSWYQQTPGQGLQFLFEYFSETQRNKGNFPGRFSGRQFSNSRSEMNVSTLELGDSALYLCASSSETGREKLFFGSGTQLSVL.

The chain joins TRBV5-6 to TRBJ2-5; D unresolved. The ends were cut back, 2 bases at V and 1 base at J, with 12 bases in the middle. CDR1 and CDR2 from the germline V gene are SGHDT and YYEEEE. The CDR3 sequence is 15 residues long. CDR3 sequence (DNA): TGTGCCAGCAGCTTTTTCGAACTCATCCAAGAGACCCAGTACTTC. Amino acids: CASSFFELIQETQYF.

The rearrangement links TRBV7-9 to TRBJ2-3; 7 bases are a match to TRBD1. V was pared by 6 bases and J by 0 bases, with 12 bases of the junction left unmatched. Germline CDR1 SEHNR, CDR2 FQNEAQ (reference sequence). This CDR3 has 17 amino acids. This CDR3 is CASRQRQGTSSTDTQYF. CDR3 DNA sequence: TGTGCCAGCAGACAGAGACAGGGAACGTCAAGCACAGATACGCAGTATTTT.

The V gene is TRBV7-6, the J gene TRBJ2-3; 9 nucleotides agree with TRBD1. Per the germline V gene, CDR1 is SGHVS and CDR2 is FNYEAQ. V lost 4 bases to trimming and J lost 4 bases; unmatched junction nucleotides: 9. The CDR3 consists of 16 residues. The CDR3 nucleotides are TGTGCCAGCAGCTACAGACAGGGGGTCTTAGCAGATACGCAGTATTTT. Translated: CASSYRQGVLADTQYF.

The rearrangement uses TRBV7-6 and TRBJ2-1; 12 nucleotides align to TRBD2. Germline CDR1 is SGHVS and CDR2 is FNYEAQ. The CDR3 spans 17 residues. V was pared by 6 bases and J by 5 bases, with 11 bases of the junction left unmatched. The CDR3 here is CASRPSDTSGGNNEQFF. CDR3 nucleotide sequence: TGTGCCAGCAGACCAAGCGACACTAGCGGGGGGAACAATGAGCAGTTCTTC.

The CDR3 loop is CASSFGIGQGWGNAVGQPQHF. CDR3 nucleotide sequence: TGTGCCAGCAGCTTTGGGATTGGACAGGGATGGGGTAATGCGGTCGGGCAGCCCCAGCATTTT. The chain links TRBV7-3 to TRBJ1-5, with 8 bases matching TRBD1. Germline V CDR1 and CDR2: SGHTA, FQGTGA. V trimming: 3 bases; J trimming: 7 bases; junction bases outside the gene matches: 26. The CDR3 contains 21 residues. Filled out from reference TRBV7-3 and TRBJ1-5, the complete variable domain reads GAGVSQTPSNKVTEKGKYVELRCDPISGHTALYWYRQSLGQGPEFLIYFQGTGAADDSGLPNDRFFAVRPEGSVSTLKIQRTERGDSAVYLCASSFGIGQGWGNAVGQPQHFGDGTRLSIL.

This clone appeared once. This CDR3 is CASSPGQGAIGNEQFF. The CDR3 DNA is TGTGCCAGCAGCCCGGGACAGGGGGCAATCGGCAATGAGCAGTTCTTC. The chain has TRBV5-4 and TRBJ2-1; 12 positions match TRBD1. The V gene end was trimmed by 4 bases and the J gene end by 6 bases; junction bases not matched to a gene: 8. Germline values: CDR1 SGHNT, CDR2 YYREEE (reference sequence). The CDR3 covers 16 residues.

This chain connects TRBV4-3 to TRBJ2-2; 8 bases fit TRBD2. This CDR3 has 15 amino acids. Germline lookup yields CDR1 LGHNA and CDR2 YSLEER. V was clipped by 1 base and J by 3 bases; unmatched bases: 1. The CDR3 is CASSQAGGDTGELFF. The CDR3 bases are TGCGCCAGCAGCCAAGCGGGGGGGGACACCGGGGAGCTGTTTTTT.

The chain employs TRBV2 and TRBJ1-2; TRBD1 is a possible D gene (6 bases). The CDR3 sequence is 15 residues long. V shed 0 bases and J shed 4 bases, with 12 bases lying between them. Per the germline V gene, CDR1 is SNHLY and CDR2 is FYNNEI. Here the CDR3 reads CASSEALAGVYGYTF. In DNA, the CDR3 is TGTGCCAGCAGTGAAGCGTTGGCAGGGGTCTATGGCTACACCTTC.

The rearrangement joins TRBV3-1 (or the pseudogene TRBV3-2) to TRBJ1-1; D remains unclear. Germline lookup yields CDR1 LGHDT and CDR2 YNNKEL (reference sequence). This CDR3 has 15 residues. Trimming took off 4 bases at V and 0 bases at J, with 12 bases between the two ends. The CDR3 protein is CASSRSDTLNTEAFF. DNA of the CDR3: TGTGCCAGCAGCCGATCCGACACACTGAACACTGAAGCTTTCTTT.

CDR3 loop: CASSLGGDGEGYTF. CDR3 in DNA: TGTGCCAGCAGCTTAGGCGGGGACGGGGAGGGCTACACCTTC. This sequence joins TRBV7-2 and TRBJ1-2; D might be TRBD1 (5 bases). The CDR3 extends over 14 amino acids. Germline V gene sequence: CDR1 SGHTA, CDR2 FQGNSA. Trimming removed 1 base from V and 8 bases from J, with 14 bases in between.

The chain employs TRBV10-3 and TRBJ2-7; 13 bases agree with TRBD2. Per germline, CDR1 ENHRY and CDR2 SYGVKD. The CDR3 has 17 residues. V was clipped by 3 bases and J by 7 bases; unmatched bases: 12. CDR3 amino acids: CAISDLLAGGLRGEQYV. The CDR3 DNA follows: TGTGCCATCAGTGACCTACTAGCGGGGGGGCTCAGAGGGGAGCAGTACGTC.